The entry that follows covers one TCR beta chain sequence. This clone was counted between two and nine times. No cognate antigen has been identified for it. No base quality values were provided; no much bigger clone lies one nucleotide off. The data originate from a study of beta chain features in type 1 diabetes (dated by TCRdb to 2016 to 2018). Regarding the complete study: Mean age, gender distribution, total cell number and subset yield were not different between patients and healthy donors. Regulatory and stem cell-like memory subsets were obtained from only 8 patients and about eight healthy donors, while naive and central memory subsets were obtained from all 30 or so donors. A total of some 110 million sorted cells were examined across all samples, and the number of cells per subset was strongly correlated with RNA yield. In the study, TCRB repertoires of sorted circulating CD4+ T cell subsets from recently diagnosed type 1 diabetes patients were compared with those of matched healthy donors. The study at large found these results: PCR may preferentially amplify shorter templates, but because patient and control samples were amplified and corrected together, any resulting skew would affect both groups equally. Because small numbers of individuals were included in the HLA sub-analyses, any influence of HLA type on TCRB rearrangement was left unresolved. Because cDNA was sequenced instead of genomic DNA, highly expressing activated cells could be over-represented, though the groups showed no difference in activation or CD3 levels. At VDJ recombination sites, type 1 diabetes patients had fewer insertions and more deleted nucleotides, which implies abnormalities in thymic rearrangement. In all four CD4+ subsets, TCRB CDR3 length was moderately but significantly shorter in type 1 diabetes patients. Naive, central memory and regulatory TCRB repertoires appeared to be more similar among patients than among healthy donors.

As encoded in the germline V gene (reference sequence), CDR1 is MNHEY while CDR2 is SMNVEV. The V end loses 3 bases and the J end loses 8 bases, and a stretch of 10 bases separates them. The CDR3 runs 12 residues from the cysteine to the phenylalanine. Of the read, only the CDR3 DNA is kept; its 36 bases are in frame from base 1. A single peripheral blood draw of roughly 0.11 L on average was collected from each donor into heparinised tubes. Naive, central memory, regulatory and stem cell-like memory CD4+ T cells were sorted on a BD FACSAria II using a panel including CD45RO, CCR7, CD25, CD127, CD95 and CD27. Every sorted population had a purity above 98%. Right away, PBMCs were isolated by Lymphoprep density gradient centrifugation and were stained directly, with no culture step. So that batch effects would be minimized, each experiment stained and sorted samples in pairs, pairing one healthy donor with one patient.

The entire isolated RNA was reverse transcribed using the High Capacity cDNA Reverse Transcription Kit, and thus expressed TCRB transcripts were sequenced. Deep immunoSEQ sequencing was performed on naive, central memory and regulatory T cell samples, with an average of roughly 3.5 million total reads per sample. Sorted cells were lysed in RLT buffer, and RNA was extracted using DNase-treated RNeasy Micro or Mini kits according to cell number. Each cell subset was processed on its own to prevent cross-contamination, while patient and healthy donor samples were processed together. The immunoSEQ multiplex PCR was used to amplify TCRB sequences from cDNA, generating 87-bp fragments that spanned the CDR3 region. Sequencing of the amplicons was done on the Illumina HiSeq platform. Concerning the study's data processing: Synthetic template baselines were used to correct PCR bias computationally, reads within Hamming distance 2 were collapsed together, and singletons that could not be merged were discarded. Reads were aligned against IMGT so that V, D and J genes, CDR3 length and insertions or deletions at six rearrangement sites could be assigned. Clonotype counts were normalized to sorted cell number within each subset before computing true diversity and Gini coefficients with the tcR R package. The overlap coefficient, calculated on TCRB nucleotide sequences, was used to quantify repertoire sharing. The source is immuneACCESS, and TCRdb retained only in-frame sequences with V and J called. Part of the clones is not carried over; for the studies checked, unresolved V genes explain less than half of this, and the remainder is unexplained. The DNA gave D and trimming, while V, J and clone size come from that table. The sample has roughly 400,000 clones on record, over 9% of them singletons. The top ten clones comprise roughly 0.54% of the sample.

The receptor's source is a man aged 25 to 40 with type 1 diabetes. The specimen sequenced was central memory CD4+ T cells from blood. The sequence links TRBV27 to TRBJ1-1, with the D gene not clear enough to name. CDR3 sequence: CASSFLGGEAFF. The DNA sequence is TGTGCCAGCAGTTTTCTCGGAGGGGAAGCTTTCTTT.